This entry lists 11 T cell receptor beta chains sequenced from one sample in a study of blood T cell repertoires in COVID-19. The repertoire was sequenced with immunoSEQ multiplex PCR; TCRdb's copy has only in-frame clones and lacks some. In the table there are fewer than 350,000 clones, roughly 88% of which are singletons. The sequenced sample consisted of PBMCs or T cells enriched from blood (not recorded which). These receptors all come from a woman between 35 and 50 years old with acute COVID-19.

The J gene is TRBJ2-1, the V gene TRBV23-1, with D possibly TRBD2 on 6 matching bases. TRBV23-1 is known as an ORF, though its function is uncertain. V lost 2 bases and J lost 2, with 19 bases in between. The length of the CDR3 is 18 residues. The DNA for the CDR3 is TGCGCCAGCAGTCAACGCGCCCCCGCGGGGAGGACCTACAATGAGCAGTTCTTC. Protein product: CASSQRAPAGRTYNEQFF.

The chain couples TRBV19 to TRBJ1-1; D remains ambiguous. The germline V gene has CDR1 LNHDA and CDR2 SQIVND (reference sequence). This CDR3 has 11 amino acids. Trimming removed 5 bases from V and 11 bases from J, with 12 bases in between. In DNA form, the CDR3 reads TGTGCCAGTAGTTTGGGAGTCGGGGCTTTCTTT. Protein sequence: CASSLGVGAFF.

The V and J genes are TRBV7-8 and TRBJ2-6; D gene uncertain. Germline CDR1 is SGHVS and CDR2 is FQNEAQ. This CDR3 comprises 18 residues. Trimming removed 5 bases at V and 0 bases at J, with 17 bases between. DNA for the CDR3: TGTGCCAGCAGCGTACGAGGAAAGACCAACTCTGGGGCCAACGTCCTGACTTTC. Amino acids: CASSVRGKTNSGANVLTF. The full variable domain, completed using reference TRBV7-8 and TRBJ2-6, is GAGVSQSPRYKVAKRGQDVALRCDPISGHVSLFWYQQALGQGPEFLTYFQNEAQLDKSGLPSDRFFAERPEGSVSTLKIQRTQQEDSAVYLCASSVRGKTNSGANVLTFGAGSRLTVL.

The chain uses TRBV7-2 and TRBJ1-2, with 10 bases fitting TRBD1. Germline V CDR1 and CDR2: SGHTA, FQGNSA. The CDR3 has 16 amino acids. The ends lost 5 bases at V and 0 bases at J; junction bases unmatched: 6. The CDR3 DNA reads as TGTGCCAGCAGCACCCGACAGGGGGCAGCTAACTATGGCTACACCTTC. This codes for CASSTRQGAANYGYTF.

This chain uses TRBV18 with TRBJ2-1; TRBD1 matches at 11 bases. In germline, CDR1 is KGHSH, CDR2 LQKENI. The V segment lost 6 bases and the J segment 3 bases; nucleotides outside the gene matches: 4. CDR3 size: 15 residues. The CDR3 DNA reads as TGTGCCAGCTCCCGGGGGACAGGGGGCTACAATGAGCAGTTCTTC. Translating gives CASSRGTGGYNEQFF.

V and J are TRBV2 and TRBJ1-6, with D tentatively TRBD1 (5 bases). Germline V gives CDR1 SNHLY, CDR2 FYNNEI. The CDR3 length is 13 residues. V was pared by 7 bases and J by 14 bases, with 18 bases between. In nucleotides, the CDR3 is TGTGCCAGCACCACTTGGGAGGGACGGACCCTCCACTTT. This encodes CASTTWEGRTLHF.

The V gene is TRBV30, the J gene TRBJ2-2; 8 bases are shared with TRBD1. Germline V gene lookup returns CDR1 GTSNPN and CDR2 SVGIG (reference sequence). The CDR3 consists of 18 residues. J gave up 4 bases and V 5 bases, and 18 bases lay outside the gene matches. CDR3 DNA sequence: TGTGCCTGGGTCCCCTCCTGGAGTGGGACAGGCGGCACCGGGGAGCTGTTTTTT. This sequence encodes CAWVPSWSGTGGTGELFF.

The J gene is TRBJ1-5, the V gene TRBV7-8, with a weak D call TRBD1 (5 bases). V gave up 3 bases and J gave up 6 bases, with 9 bases separating them. This CDR3 is built from 13 residues. Germline CDR1 SGHVS, CDR2 FQNEAQ. The CDR3 DNA reads as TGTGCCAGCAGCTTGACAGAAATTCAGCCCCAGCATTTT. Translating it yields CASSLTEIQPQHF.

This clone was picked up one time. This chain uses TRBV9 with TRBJ1-1; tentative D call: TRBD1 (6 bases). Trimming left V 4 bases short and J 1 base short, with 8 bases between. CDR3 length equals 13 residues. The germline CDR1 and CDR2 sequences are SGDLS and YYNGEE. CDR3 in amino acids: CASSKQGNTEAFF. The CDR3 DNA is TGTGCCAGCAGCAAACAGGGGAACACTGAAGCTTTCTTT.

This sequence joins TRBV18 and TRBJ2-1; possibly TRBD2 for D (5 bases). V lost 3 bases, J lost 7 bases, and 10 bases lay in between. The CDR3 length is 13 residues. Germline V gene sequence: CDR1 KGHSH, CDR2 LQKENI. The chain's CDR3 is CASSPGVGNEQFF. The CDR3 DNA sequence: TGTGCCAGCTCACCCGGGGTGGGGAATGAGCAGTTCTTC.

This chain connects TRBV5-1 to TRBJ2-3; 8 nucleotides line up with TRBD2. CDR3 length: 16 amino acids. V lost 1 base, J lost 3 bases, and 7 bases stayed unmatched. CDR1 is SGHRS, CDR2 YFSETQ, per germline. CDR3 protein: CASSLSGGRTTDTQYF. The DNA for the CDR3 is TGCGCCAGCAGCTTGTCGGGCGGGAGGACAACAGATACGCAGTATTTT.